This T cell receptor (beta chain) comes out of a study of CD8 T cells in ankylosing spondylitis (TCRdb year 2017). Broadly, across the study: T cell receptor beta repertoires were profiled in healthy donors and ankylosing spondylitis patients so that disease-linked TCR variants could be found. The full study cohort comprised 25 or so ankylosing spondylitis patients and about 110 healthy donors. Peripheral blood was sampled, and synovial fluid was also collected from ankylosing spondylitis patients. The paper as a whole reports these results and caveats: Some motif variants were previously reported in synovial fluid and blood of reactive arthritis patients, suggesting common disease-initiation mechanisms. According to the report, matched synovial fluid samples from ankylosing spondylitis patients were significantly enriched for the disease-linked clones. Blood from ankylosing spondylitis patients appeared to be characterized by a TCR beta motif composed of 7 to 9 highly homologous amino acid variants. In peripheral blood, the disease-linked clones were found at relatively low frequencies and had a CD8+ phenotype.

This clonotype showed up just a few times. What antigen it recognizes has not been identified. No much larger clone is present one base from it, and per-base qualities are unavailable. Germline trimming: 3 bases from V, 2 bases from J; junction bases outside gene matches: 2. There are 14 amino acids in the CDR3, from cysteine to phenylalanine inclusive. Only the CDR3 region is kept as DNA, spanning 42 bases read in frame from base 1. Via the germline V gene, CDR1 is SGDLS and CDR2 YYNGEE. TCRdb shows the sequencer as Illumina HiSeq 2500. TCR beta libraries were prepared by quantitative 5'-RACE with molecular barcodes. The paper's processing steps were these. A new computational method, built on a probabilistic model of VDJ rearrangement, was used to identify disease-linked TCR variants. TCRdb reanalyzed the raw reads on its own, using fastp at Q25 for trimming and MiXCR for clone calling, and kept in-frame beta chains. Under each unique CDR3 protein, matching rows form one entry showing the most common genes and DNA. TCRdb, rather than the study authors, made the V and J calls. The sample table holds 250,000 to 300,000 distinct CDR3 sequences, of which roughly 20% were seen once. The ten largest account for 7.5% to 9% of the sample.

Input material: blood, either unsorted or a sorted T cell fraction (not recorded which). The TCR originated in a male donor with ankylosing spondylitis or in good health (not recorded which). The sequence joins TRBV9 to TRBJ1-1; TRBD1 aligns with 9 central bases. The bases are TGTGCCAGCAGCGCGACAGGGGGAAACACTGAAGCTTTCTTT. This is translated as CASSATGGNTEAFF.